The T cell receptor beta chain described here comes from a study of shared clonotypes between healthy human individuals. General study findings and limits: Memory subsets generally showed lower estimated richness than naive subsets. Relative to their counterparts shared across all four donors, non-shared clonotypes exhibited diminished generation probabilities.

This clone was picked up a small number of times. Its specificity is not known. CD45RA-negative memory and CD45RA+ naive subsets were split from the CD4+ cells. Sequenced by immunoSEQ multiplex PCR; TCRdb stores in-frame clones only, minus some. In the table there are roughly 2,500,000 clones, more than 85% of which are singletons. Germline V gives CDR1 SGHAT, CDR2 FQNNGV. Trimming cost V 5 bases and J 4 bases; bases outside gene matches: 5. CDR3 length: 14 residues. The sequence was obtained from a man in his late teens or twenties in good health. Some clones in this sample may be carry-over from other donors' samples. The chain employs TRBV11-2 and TRBJ1-5; 7 positions match TRBD1. Sequencing was done on a sample of naive CD4+ T cells from PBMCs. Sample subset: CD45RA+ positively selected. CDR3 residues: CASSRGTVNQPQHF. CDR3 coding DNA: TGTGCCAGCAGCCGTGGGACAGTGAATCAGCCCCAGCATTTT.